This passage covers 3 T cell receptor beta chains from one sample sequenced in a study of cytomegalovirus exposure and HLA in healthy donors. PCR used 60 Vbeta primers and 13 Jbeta primers. The assay was immunoSEQ multiplex PCR, and TCRdb's table has in-frame clones only and misses some. Of 110,000 to 150,000 clones in the sample, about 75% were seen once. Material: PBMCs. These receptors all come from a woman aged 25 to 39 in good health and CMV-seronegative.

This clone was found a few times. The chain links TRBV7-9 to TRBJ2-6; D gene uncertain. CDR3 length equals 16 residues. With 5 bases removed from V and 0 bases from J, the gap between germline ends came to 11 bases. The germline V gene encodes CDR1 SEHNR and CDR2 FQNEAQ (reference sequence). As DNA, the CDR3 is TGTGCCAGCAGCCGTCCCCTTAGCTCTGGGGCCAACGTCCTGACTTTC. Translating it yields CASSRPLSSGANVLTF.

This rearrangement joins TRBV28 to TRBJ2-7; 8 bases line up with TRBD1. Germline trimming cut 6 bases from V and 3 bases from J; bases unmatched to any gene: 1. The CDR3 sequence is 12 residues long. From germline, CDR1 is MDHEN and CDR2 SYDVKM. The CDR3 DNA follows: TGTGCCAGCAGACAGGGGGGCTACGAGCAGTACTTC. This encodes CASRQGGYEQYF.

This rearrangement joins TRBV19 to TRBJ1-3; no reliable D call. Trimming took off 11 bases at V and 7 bases at J, with 15 bases between the two ends. Per the germline V gene, CDR1 is LNHDA and CDR2 is SQIVND (reference sequence). The CDR3 extends over 12 amino acids. CDR3 amino acids: CAASAAGNTIYF. The CDR3 DNA reads as TGTGCCGCCAGTGCCGCCGGGAACACCATATATTTT.